This TCR beta chain is drawn from a study of blood T cell repertoires in COVID-19. Across the whole study: COVID-19 samples from acute and convalescent phases originated in the United States, Italy and Spain. In each case, the material was cDNA or gDNA derived from T cells, B-cell-depleted T cells, or PBMCs.

Sequencing was performed with immunoSEQ multiplex PCR; in TCRdb, only in-frame clones are kept and a portion is missing. The sample shows about 140,000 clones, approximately 84% of them seen only once. The TCR was taken from a woman in her sixties or seventies with acute or convalescent COVID-19. The specimen was peripheral blood.

CDR3 in amino acids: CASSQKREETQYF. DNA of the CDR3: TGTGCCAGCAGCCAAAAAAGAGAGGAGACCCAGTACTTC. The V and J genes are TRBV4-2 and TRBJ2-5; D remains ambiguous. Trimming removed 2 bases at V and 5 bases at J, with 9 bases between. The CDR3 sequence is 13 residues long. Germline lookup yields CDR1 LGHNA and CDR2 YNFKEQ.